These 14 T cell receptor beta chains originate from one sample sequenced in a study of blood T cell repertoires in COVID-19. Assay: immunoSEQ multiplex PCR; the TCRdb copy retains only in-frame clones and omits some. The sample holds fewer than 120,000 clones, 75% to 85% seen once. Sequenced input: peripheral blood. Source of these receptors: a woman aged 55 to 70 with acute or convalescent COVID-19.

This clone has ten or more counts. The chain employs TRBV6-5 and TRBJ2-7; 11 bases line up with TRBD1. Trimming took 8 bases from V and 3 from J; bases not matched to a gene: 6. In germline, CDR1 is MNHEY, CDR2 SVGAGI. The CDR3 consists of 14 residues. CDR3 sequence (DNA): TGTGCCAGCTCAACCGGGACAGGGGGCTACGAGCAGTACTTC. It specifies CASSTGTGGYEQYF.

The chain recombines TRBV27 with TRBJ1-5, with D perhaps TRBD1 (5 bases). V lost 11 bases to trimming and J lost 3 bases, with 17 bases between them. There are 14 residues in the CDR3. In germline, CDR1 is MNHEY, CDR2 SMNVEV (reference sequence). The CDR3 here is CAAGTGGPNQPQHF. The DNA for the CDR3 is TGTGCCGCTGGGACGGGGGGTCCCAATCAGCCCCAGCATTTT.

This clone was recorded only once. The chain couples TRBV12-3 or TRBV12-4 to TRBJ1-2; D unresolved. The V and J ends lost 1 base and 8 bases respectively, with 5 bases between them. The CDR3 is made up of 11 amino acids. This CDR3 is CASSLVGGYTF. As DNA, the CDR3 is TGTGCCAGCAGTTTAGTGGGCGGCTACACCTTC.

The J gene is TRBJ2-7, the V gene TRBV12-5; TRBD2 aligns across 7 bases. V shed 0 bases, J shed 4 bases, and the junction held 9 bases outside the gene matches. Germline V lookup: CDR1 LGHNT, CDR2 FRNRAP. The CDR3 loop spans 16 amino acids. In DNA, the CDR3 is TGTGCTAGTGGTTTGGTACTTGGTATTAGCGGGTACGAGCAGTACTTC. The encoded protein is CASGLVLGISGYEQYF.

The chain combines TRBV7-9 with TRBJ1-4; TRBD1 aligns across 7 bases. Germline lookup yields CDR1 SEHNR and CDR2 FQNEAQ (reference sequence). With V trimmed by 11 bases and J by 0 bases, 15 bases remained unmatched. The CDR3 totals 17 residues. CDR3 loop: CAARGTASSATNEKLFF. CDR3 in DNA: TGTGCCGCCCGGGGGACAGCCAGTTCTGCAACTAATGAAAAACTGTTTTTT.

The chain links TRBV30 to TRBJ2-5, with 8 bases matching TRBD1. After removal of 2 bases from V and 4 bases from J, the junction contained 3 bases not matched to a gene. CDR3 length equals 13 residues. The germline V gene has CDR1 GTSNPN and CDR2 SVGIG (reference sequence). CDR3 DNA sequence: TGTGCCTGGAGTTACAGGGGGGTAGAGACCCAGTACTTC. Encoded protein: CAWSYRGVETQYF.

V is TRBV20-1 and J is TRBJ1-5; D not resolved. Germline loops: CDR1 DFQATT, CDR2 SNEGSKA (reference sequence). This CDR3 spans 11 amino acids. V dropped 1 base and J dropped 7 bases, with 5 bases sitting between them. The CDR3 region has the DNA TGCAGTGCTAGAGTAGTCCAGCCCCAGCATTTT. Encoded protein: CSARVVQPQHF.

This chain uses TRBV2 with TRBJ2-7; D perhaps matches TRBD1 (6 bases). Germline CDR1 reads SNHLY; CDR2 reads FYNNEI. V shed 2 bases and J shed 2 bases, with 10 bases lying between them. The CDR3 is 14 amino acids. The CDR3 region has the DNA TGTGCCAGCAGTGAATGGACAGATACCTACGAGCAGTACTTC. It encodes CASSEWTDTYEQYF. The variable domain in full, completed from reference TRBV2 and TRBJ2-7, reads EPEVTQTPSHQVTQMGQEVILRCVPISNHLYFYWYRQILGQKVEFLVSFYNNEISEKSEIFDDQFSVERPDGSNFTLKIRSTKLEDSAMYFCASSEWTDTYEQYFGPGTRLTVT.

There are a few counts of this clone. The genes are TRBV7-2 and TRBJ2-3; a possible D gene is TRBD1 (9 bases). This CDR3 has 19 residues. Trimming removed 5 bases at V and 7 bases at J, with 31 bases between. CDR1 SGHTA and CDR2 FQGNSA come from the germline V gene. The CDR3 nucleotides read TGTGCCAGCAGCCCGACCGGGACAGGGTTAGCGGGGACGAGTAATACGCAGTATTTT. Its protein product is CASSPTGTGLAGTSNTQYF.

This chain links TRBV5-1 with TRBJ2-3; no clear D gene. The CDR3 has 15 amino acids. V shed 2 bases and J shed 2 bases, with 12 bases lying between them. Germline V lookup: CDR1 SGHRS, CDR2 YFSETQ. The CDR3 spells CASSLIESDTDTQYF. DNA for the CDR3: TGCGCCAGCAGCTTAATTGAATCAGACACAGATACGCAGTATTTT.

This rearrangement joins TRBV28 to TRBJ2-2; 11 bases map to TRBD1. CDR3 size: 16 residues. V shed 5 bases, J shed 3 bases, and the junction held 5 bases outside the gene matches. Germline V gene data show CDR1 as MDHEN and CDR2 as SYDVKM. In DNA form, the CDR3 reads TGTGCCAGCAGTGACCGGGACAGGGGGGACACCGGGGAGCTGTTTTTT. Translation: CASSDRDRGDTGELFF.

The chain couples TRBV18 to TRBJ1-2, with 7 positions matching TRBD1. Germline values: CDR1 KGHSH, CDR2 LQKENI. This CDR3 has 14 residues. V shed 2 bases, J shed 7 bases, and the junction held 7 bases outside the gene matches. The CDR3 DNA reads TGTGCCAGCTCACCAGTAAAAGGGGGCGGTGGCTACACCTTC. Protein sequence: CASSPVKGGGGYTF.

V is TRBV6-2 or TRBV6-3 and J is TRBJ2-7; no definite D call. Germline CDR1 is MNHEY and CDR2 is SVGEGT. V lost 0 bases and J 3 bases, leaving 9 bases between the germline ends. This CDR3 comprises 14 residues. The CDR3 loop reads CASSYSGIIYEQYF. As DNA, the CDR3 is TGTGCCAGCAGTTACTCGGGCATTATCTACGAGCAGTACTTC.

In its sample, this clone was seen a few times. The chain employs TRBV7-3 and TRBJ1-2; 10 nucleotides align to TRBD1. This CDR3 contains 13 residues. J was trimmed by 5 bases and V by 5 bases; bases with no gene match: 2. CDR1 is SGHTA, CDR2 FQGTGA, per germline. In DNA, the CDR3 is TGTGCCAGCAGCCGGGACAGGGGATATGGCTACACCTTC. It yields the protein CASSRDRGYGYTF.